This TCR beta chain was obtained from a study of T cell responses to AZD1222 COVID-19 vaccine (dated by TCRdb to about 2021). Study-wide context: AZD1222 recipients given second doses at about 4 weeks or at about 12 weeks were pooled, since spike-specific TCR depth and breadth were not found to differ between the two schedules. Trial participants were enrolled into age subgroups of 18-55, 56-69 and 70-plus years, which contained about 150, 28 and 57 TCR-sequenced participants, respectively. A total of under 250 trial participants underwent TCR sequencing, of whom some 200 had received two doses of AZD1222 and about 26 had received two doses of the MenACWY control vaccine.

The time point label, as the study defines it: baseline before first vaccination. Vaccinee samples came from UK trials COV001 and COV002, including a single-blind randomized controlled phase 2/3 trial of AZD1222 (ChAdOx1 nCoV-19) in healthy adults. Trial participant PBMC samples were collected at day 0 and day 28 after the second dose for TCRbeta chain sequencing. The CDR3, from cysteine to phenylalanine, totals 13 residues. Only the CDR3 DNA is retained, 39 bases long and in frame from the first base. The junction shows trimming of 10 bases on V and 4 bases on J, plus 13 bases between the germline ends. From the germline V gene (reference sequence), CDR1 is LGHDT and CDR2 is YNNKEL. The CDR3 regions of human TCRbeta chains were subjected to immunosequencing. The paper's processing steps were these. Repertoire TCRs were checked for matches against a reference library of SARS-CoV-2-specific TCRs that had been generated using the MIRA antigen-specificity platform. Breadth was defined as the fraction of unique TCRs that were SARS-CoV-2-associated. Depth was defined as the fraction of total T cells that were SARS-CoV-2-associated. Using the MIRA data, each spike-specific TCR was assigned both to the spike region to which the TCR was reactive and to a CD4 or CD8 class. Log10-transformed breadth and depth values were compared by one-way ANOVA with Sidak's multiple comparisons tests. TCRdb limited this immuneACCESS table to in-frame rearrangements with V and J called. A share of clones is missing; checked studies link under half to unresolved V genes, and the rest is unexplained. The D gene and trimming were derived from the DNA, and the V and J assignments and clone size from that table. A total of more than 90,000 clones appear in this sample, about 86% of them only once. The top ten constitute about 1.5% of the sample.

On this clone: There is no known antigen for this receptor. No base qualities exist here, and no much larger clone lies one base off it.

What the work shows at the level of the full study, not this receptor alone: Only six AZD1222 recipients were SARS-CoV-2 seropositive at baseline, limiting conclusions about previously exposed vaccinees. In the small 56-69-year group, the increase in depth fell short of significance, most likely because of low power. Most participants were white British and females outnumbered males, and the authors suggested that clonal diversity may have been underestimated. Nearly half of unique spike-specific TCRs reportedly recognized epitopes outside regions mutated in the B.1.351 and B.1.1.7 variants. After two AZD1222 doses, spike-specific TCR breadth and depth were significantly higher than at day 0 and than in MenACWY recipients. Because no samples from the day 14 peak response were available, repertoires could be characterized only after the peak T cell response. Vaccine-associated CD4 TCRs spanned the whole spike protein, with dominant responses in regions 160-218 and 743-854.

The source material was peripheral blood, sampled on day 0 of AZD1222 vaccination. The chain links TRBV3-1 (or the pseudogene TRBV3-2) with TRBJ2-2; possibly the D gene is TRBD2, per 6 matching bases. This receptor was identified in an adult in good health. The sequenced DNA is TGTGCCACCCTTGACGGGGGCACCGGGGAGCTGTTTTTT. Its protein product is CATLDGGTGELFF.